This T cell receptor (beta chain) was observed in a study of T cell responses to AZD1222 COVID-19 vaccine. Overall study: Both about-4-week and about-12-week second-dose recipients were combined. Whole-study findings and limits: Nearly half of unique spike-specific TCRs reportedly avoided B.1.351 and B.1.1.7 mutated regions.

The CDR3 is 13 amino acids. Germline CDR1 and CDR2: SQVTM and ANQGSEA. The V end was cut by 7 bases, the J end by 4 bases, with 16 bases between. About this clone itself: The antigen is undetermined.

Data came from immunoSEQ multiplex PCR; TCRdb stores just in-frame clones and leaves some out. The repertoire holds 72,000 or so clones, with about 90% as singletons. The sequence was collected from an adult in good health. The sequencing here drew on peripheral blood, taken on day 0 of AZD1222 vaccination. V usage is TRBV29-1 and J usage is TRBJ1-1; D uncertain. The CDR3 DNA sequence: TGCAGCGCGAGAGAGAATTCCGGCACTGAAGCTTTCTTT. Translated: CSARENSGTEAFF.